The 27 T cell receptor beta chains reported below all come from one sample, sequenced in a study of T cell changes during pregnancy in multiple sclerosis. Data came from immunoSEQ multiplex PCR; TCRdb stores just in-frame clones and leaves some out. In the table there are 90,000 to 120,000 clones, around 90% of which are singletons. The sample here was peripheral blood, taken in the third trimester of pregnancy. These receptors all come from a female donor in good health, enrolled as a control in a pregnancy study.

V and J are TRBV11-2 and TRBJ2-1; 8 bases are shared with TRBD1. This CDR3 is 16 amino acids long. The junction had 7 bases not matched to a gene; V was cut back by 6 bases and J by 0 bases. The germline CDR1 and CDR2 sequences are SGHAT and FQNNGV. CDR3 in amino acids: CASRLDRGSSYNEQFF. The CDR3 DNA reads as TGTGCCAGCAGACTAGACAGGGGAAGCTCCTACAATGAGCAGTTCTTC. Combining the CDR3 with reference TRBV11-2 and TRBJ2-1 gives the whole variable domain EAGVAQSPRYKIIEKRQSVAFWCNPISGHATLYWYQQILGQGPKLLIQFQNNGVVDDSQLPKDRFSAERLKGVDSTLKIQPAKLEDSAVYLCASRLDRGSSYNEQFFGPGTRLTVL.

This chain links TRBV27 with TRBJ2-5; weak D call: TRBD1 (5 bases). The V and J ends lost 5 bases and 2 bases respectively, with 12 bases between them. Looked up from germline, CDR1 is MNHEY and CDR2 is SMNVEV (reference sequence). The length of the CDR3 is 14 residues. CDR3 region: CASSPTDSQETQYF. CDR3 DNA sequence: TGTGCCAGCAGTCCTACAGACAGTCAAGAGACCCAGTACTTC.

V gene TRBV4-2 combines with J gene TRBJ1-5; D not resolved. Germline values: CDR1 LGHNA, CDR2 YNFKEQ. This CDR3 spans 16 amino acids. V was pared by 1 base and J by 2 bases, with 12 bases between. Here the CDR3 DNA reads TGTGCCAGCAGCCAAGTAATCCCCGGGGGCAATCAGCCCCAGCATTTT. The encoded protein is CASSQVIPGGNQPQHF.

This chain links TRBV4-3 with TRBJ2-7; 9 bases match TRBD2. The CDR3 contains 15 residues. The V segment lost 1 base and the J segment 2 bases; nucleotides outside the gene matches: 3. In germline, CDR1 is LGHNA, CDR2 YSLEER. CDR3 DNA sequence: TGCGCCAGCAGCCAAGCCAGCGGGGGGACCTACGAGCAGTACTTC. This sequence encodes CASSQASGGTYEQYF.

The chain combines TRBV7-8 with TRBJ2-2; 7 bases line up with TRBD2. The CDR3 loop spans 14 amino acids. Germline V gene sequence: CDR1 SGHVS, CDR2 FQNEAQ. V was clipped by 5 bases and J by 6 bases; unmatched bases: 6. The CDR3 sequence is CASSRGSFAGELFF. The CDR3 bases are TGTGCCAGCAGCCGCGGGAGTTTCGCCGGGGAGCTGTTTTTT.

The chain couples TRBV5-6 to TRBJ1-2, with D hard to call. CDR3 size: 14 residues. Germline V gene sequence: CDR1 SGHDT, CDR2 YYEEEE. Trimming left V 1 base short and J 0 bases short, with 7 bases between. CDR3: CASSLRGANYGYTF. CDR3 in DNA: TGTGCCAGCAGCTTGCGCGGGGCTAACTATGGCTACACCTTC.

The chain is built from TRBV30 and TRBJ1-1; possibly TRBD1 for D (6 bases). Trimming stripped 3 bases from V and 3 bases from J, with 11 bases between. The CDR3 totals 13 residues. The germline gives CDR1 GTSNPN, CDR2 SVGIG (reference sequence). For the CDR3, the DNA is TGTGCCTGGAGCGAAAACAGGGACACTGAAGCTTTCTTT. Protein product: CAWSENRDTEAFF. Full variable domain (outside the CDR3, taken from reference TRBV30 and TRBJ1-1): SQTIHQWPATLVQPVGSPLSLECTVEGTSNPNLYWYRQAAGRGLQLLFYSVGIGQISSEVPQNLSASRPQDRQFILSSKKLLLSDSGFYLCAWSENRDTEAFFGQGTRLTVV.

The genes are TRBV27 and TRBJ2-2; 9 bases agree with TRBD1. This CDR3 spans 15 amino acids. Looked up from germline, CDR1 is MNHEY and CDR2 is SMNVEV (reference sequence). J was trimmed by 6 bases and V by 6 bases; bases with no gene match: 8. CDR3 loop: CASRPGQGSSGELFF. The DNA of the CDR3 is TGTGCCAGCAGACCGGGACAGGGATCTTCCGGGGAGCTGTTTTTT.

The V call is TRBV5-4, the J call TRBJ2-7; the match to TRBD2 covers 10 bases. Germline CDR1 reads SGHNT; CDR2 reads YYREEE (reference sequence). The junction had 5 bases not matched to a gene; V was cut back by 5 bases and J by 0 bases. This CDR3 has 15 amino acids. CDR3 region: CASSLAGEPSYEQYF. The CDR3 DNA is TGTGCCAGCAGTCTAGCGGGGGAGCCCTCCTACGAGCAGTACTTC.

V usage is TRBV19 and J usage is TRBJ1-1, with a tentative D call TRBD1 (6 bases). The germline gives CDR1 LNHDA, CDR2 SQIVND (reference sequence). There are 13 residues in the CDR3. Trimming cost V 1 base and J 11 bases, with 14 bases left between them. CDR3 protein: CASSIAGGALAFF. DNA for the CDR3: TGTGCCAGTAGTATAGCGGGGGGCGCCCTTGCTTTCTTT.

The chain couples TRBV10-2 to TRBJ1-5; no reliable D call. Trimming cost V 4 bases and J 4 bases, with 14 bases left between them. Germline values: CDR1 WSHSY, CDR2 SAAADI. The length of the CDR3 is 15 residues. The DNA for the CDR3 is TGCGCCAGCAGTGTTGGGTCAGGAAGTAATCAGCCCCAGCATTTT. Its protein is CASSVGSGSNQPQHF.

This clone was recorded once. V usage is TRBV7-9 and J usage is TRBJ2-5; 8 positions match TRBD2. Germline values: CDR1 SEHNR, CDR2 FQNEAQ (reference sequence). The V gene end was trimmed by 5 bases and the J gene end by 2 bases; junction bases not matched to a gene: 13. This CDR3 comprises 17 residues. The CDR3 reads CASSPSVSGGLQETQYF. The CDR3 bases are TGTGCCAGCAGCCCTTCCGTCAGCGGGGGCCTTCAAGAGACCCAGTACTTC.

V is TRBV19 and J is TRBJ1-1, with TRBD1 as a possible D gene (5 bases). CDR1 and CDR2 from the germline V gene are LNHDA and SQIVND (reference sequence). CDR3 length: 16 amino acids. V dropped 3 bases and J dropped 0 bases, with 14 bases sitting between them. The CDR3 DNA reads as TGTGCCAGTAGTATTAGGGGAAGCCTAATGAACACTGAAGCTTTCTTT. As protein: CASSIRGSLMNTEAFF.

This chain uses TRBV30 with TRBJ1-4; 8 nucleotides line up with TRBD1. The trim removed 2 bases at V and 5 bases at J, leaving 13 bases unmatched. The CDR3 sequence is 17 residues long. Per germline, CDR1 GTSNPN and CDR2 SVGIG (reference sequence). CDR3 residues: CAWSSRWTGNGNEKLFF. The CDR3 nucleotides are TGTGCCTGGAGTTCTCGATGGACAGGGAATGGGAATGAAAAACTGTTTTTT.

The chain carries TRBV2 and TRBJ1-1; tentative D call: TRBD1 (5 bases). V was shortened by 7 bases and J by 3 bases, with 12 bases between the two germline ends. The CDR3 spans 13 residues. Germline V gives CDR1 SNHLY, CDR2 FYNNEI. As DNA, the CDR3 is TGTGCCAGCAATAAGGGGCTAGACACTGAAGCTTTCTTT. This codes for CASNKGLDTEAFF.

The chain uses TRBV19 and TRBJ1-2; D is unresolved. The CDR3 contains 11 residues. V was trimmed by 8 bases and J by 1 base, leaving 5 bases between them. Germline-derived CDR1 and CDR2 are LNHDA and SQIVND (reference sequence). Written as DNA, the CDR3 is TGTGCCAGTCAACTTAACTATGGCTACACCTTC. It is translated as CASQLNYGYTF.

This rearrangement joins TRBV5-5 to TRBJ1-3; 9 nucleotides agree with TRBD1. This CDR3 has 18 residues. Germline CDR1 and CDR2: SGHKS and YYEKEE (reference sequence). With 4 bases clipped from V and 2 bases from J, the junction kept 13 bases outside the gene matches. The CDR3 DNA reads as TGTGCCAGCAGCGCCTACTCTGGAGGACAGGGGACTGGAAACACCATATATTTT. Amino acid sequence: CASSAYSGGQGTGNTIYF.

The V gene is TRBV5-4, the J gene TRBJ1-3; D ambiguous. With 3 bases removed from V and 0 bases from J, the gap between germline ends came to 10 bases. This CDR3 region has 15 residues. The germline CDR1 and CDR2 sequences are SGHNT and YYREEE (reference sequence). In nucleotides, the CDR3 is TGTGCCAGCAGCTATTGGACTAACTCTGGAAACACCATATATTTT. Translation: CASSYWTNSGNTIYF.

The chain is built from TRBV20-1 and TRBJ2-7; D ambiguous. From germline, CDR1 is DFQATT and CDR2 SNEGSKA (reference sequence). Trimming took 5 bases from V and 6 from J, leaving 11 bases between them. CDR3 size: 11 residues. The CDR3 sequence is CSAAPGGEQYF. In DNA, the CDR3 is TGCAGTGCTGCCCCGGGTGGCGAGCAGTACTTC.

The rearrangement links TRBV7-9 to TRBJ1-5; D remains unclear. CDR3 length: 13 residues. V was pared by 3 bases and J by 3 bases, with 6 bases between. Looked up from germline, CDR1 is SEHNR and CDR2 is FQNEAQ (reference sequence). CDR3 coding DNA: TGTGCCAGCAGCTTTGAGGTCAATCAGCCCCAGCATTTT. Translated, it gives CASSFEVNQPQHF.

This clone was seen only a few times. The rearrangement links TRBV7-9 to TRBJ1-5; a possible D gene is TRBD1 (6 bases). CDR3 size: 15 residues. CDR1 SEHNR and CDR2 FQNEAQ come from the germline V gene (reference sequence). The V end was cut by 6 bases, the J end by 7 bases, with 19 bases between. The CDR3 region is CASSSQGLGAQPQHF. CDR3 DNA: TGTGCCAGCAGTTCACAGGGTCTCGGTGCACAGCCCCAGCATTTT.

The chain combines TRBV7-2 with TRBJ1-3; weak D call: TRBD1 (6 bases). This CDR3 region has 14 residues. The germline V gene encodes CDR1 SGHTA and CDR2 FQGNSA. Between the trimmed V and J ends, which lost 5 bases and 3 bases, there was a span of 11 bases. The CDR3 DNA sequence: TGTGCCAGCAGCGCCGACAGGATTGGAAACACCATATATTTT. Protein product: CASSADRIGNTIYF.

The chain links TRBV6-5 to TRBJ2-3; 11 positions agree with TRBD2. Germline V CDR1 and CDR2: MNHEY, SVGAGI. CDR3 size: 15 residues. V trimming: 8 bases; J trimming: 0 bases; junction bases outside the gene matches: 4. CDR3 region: CASGPSGGSTDTQYF. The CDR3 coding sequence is TGTGCCAGCGGACCTAGCGGGGGGAGCACAGATACGCAGTATTTT.

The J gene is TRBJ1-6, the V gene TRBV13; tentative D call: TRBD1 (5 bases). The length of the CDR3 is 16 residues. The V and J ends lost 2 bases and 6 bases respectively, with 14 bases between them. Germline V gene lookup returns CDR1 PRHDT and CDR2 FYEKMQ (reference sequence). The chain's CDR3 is CASSLRTTNFNSPLHF. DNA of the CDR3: TGTGCCAGCAGCTTAAGGACAACCAATTTTAATTCACCCCTCCACTTT.

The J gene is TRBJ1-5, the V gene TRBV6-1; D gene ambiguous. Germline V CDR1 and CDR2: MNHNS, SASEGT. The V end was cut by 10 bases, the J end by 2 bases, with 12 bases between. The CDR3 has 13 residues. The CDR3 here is CAITPSGNQPQHF. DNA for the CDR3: TGTGCCATCACACCCAGCGGCAATCAGCCCCAGCATTTT.

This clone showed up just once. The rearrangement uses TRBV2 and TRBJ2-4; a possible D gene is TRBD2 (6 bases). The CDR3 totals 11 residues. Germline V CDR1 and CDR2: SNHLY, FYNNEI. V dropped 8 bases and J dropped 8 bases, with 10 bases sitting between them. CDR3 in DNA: TGTGCCAGCTCGACGGGGGACATTCAGTACTTC. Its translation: CASSTGDIQYF.

In DNA form, the CDR3 reads TGTGCCAGCAGCTCCGGGACAGGGGATGAAAAACTGTTTTTT. This gives the protein CASSSGTGDEKLFF. V usage is TRBV5-6 and J usage is TRBJ1-4, with TRBD1 matching 10 bases. This CDR3 is built from 14 residues. With V trimmed by 3 bases and J by 6 bases, 2 bases remained unmatched. Germline CDR1 and CDR2: SGHDT and YYEEEE. The variable domain in full, completed from reference TRBV5-6 and TRBJ1-4, reads DAGVTQSPTHLIKTRGQQVTLRCSPKSGHDTVSWYQQALGQGPQFIFQYYEEEERQRGNFPDRFSGHQFPNYSSELNVNALLLGDSALYLCASSSGTGDEKLFFGSGTQLSVL.